These 21 T cell receptor beta chains were sequenced from one sample in a study of vaccination effects on CD4 cells after COVID-19. This table comes from immunoSEQ multiplex PCR, and its TCRdb copy is limited to in-frame clones, with some not included. The sample consists of roughly 41,000 clones, around 74% of them appearing once. After expansion with viral peptide pools in the ViraFEST assay, antigen-specific CD4+ T cells were sequenced. Isolation of CD4+ T cells took place after 10 to 11 days of culture. Each participant was given two doses of one vaccine (BNT162b2 or mRNA-1273). For these TCRs, the target antigens are not known. Sequencing was performed on CD4+ T cells from PBMCs cultured with HCoV-OC43 spike peptides, taken after COVID-19 vaccination. Documented subset: HCoV-OC43 spike overlapping peptide pool stimulation. These TCRs come from a human donor who received a COVID-19 vaccine.

This rearrangement joins TRBV5-6 to TRBJ1-5; D is perhaps TRBD1 (5 bases). The CDR3 is made up of 16 amino acids. V dropped 3 bases and J dropped 0 bases, with 13 bases sitting between them. CDR1 and CDR2 (germline): SGHDT, YYEEEE. CDR3 nucleotides: TGTGCCAGCAGCTCCGGGGGACCGAATAGCAATCAGCCCCAGCATTTT. Protein product: CASSSGGPNSNQPQHF. Looking up the rest from reference TRBV5-6 and TRBJ1-5 gives the full variable domain: DAGVTQSPTHLIKTRGQQVTLRCSPKSGHDTVSWYQQALGQGPQFIFQYYEEEERQRGNFPDRFSGHQFPNYSSELNVNALLLGDSALYLCASSSGGPNSNQPQHFGDGTRLSIL.

The chain employs TRBV6-5 and TRBJ1-6; TRBD1 matches at 8 bases. The CDR3 contains 14 residues. V shed 6 bases and J 9 bases; nucleotides not matched to a gene: 7. Germline V lookup: CDR1 MNHEY, CDR2 SVGAGI. The CDR3, as DNA: TGTGCCAGCAGGCCGGACAGGGCGAGTTCACCCCTCCACTTT. Amino acid sequence: CASRPDRASSPLHF.

The CDR3 nucleotides are TGTGCCAGCAGTTACGAAGGCGGTCCCTACGAGCAGTACTTC. Translating it yields CASSYEGGPYEQYF. The chain links TRBV6-5 to TRBJ2-7, with D uncertain. The CDR3 runs to 14 residues. CDR1 and CDR2 from the germline V gene are MNHEY and SVGAGI. Trimming took off 2 bases at V and 2 bases at J, with 10 bases between the two ends.

The rearrangement links TRBV5-1 to TRBJ2-1; 12 bases are shared with TRBD2. The trim removed 5 bases at V and 4 bases at J, leaving 16 bases unmatched. This CDR3 has 19 residues. Germline values: CDR1 SGHRS, CDR2 YFSETQ. The CDR3 reads CASSSIVSSGRGVYNEQFF. CDR3 nucleotides: TGCGCCAGCAGTTCCATCGTATCTAGCGGGAGGGGGGTTTACAATGAGCAGTTCTTC.

This clone was found a few times. The chain employs TRBV7-9 and TRBJ2-2; a possible D gene is TRBD2 (6 bases). The V gene's germline CDR1 is SEHNR and CDR2 FQNEAQ (reference sequence). The germline V and J ends were trimmed by 5 bases and 0 bases, with 13 bases remaining between them. CDR3 length: 16 residues. The CDR3: CASSPTGGANTGELFF. CDR3 DNA sequence: TGTGCCAGCAGCCCGACGGGCGGGGCGAACACCGGGGAGCTGTTTTTT.

The rearrangement joins TRBV12-3 or TRBV12-4 to TRBJ1-2; no reliable D call. The CDR3 has 13 amino acids. The ends were cut back, 5 bases at V and 2 bases at J, with 9 bases in the middle. The CDR3 DNA is TGTGCCAGCAGTAGAAAGAGCAACTATGGCTACACCTTC. Its protein product is CASSRKSNYGYTF.

The table lists this clone with a few counts. J is TRBJ1-2 and V is TRBV5-4; weak D call: TRBD1 (6 bases). Germline V lookup: CDR1 SGHNT, CDR2 YYREEE (reference sequence). There are 15 residues in the CDR3. The ends were cut back, 4 bases at V and 5 bases at J, with 18 bases in the middle. This CDR3 reads CASSPRGQGKYGYTF. As DNA, the CDR3 is TGTGCCAGCAGCCCTCGGGGGCAGGGAAAATATGGCTACACCTTC.

V gene TRBV7-9 combines with J gene TRBJ1-1; D might be TRBD1 (5 bases). This CDR3 comprises 14 residues. Germline V gene sequence: CDR1 SEHNR, CDR2 FQNEAQ (reference sequence). V was shortened by 1 base and J by 5 bases, with 11 bases between the two germline ends. CDR3 region: CASSLEGGGTEAFF. CDR3 coding DNA: TGTGCCAGCAGCTTAGAAGGTGGGGGAACTGAAGCTTTCTTT.

This clone appeared once. The genes are TRBV9 and TRBJ1-3, with 7 bases fitting TRBD1. In germline, CDR1 is SGDLS, CDR2 YYNGEE. J lost 2 bases, V lost 2 bases, and 7 bases had no gene match. This CDR3 has 16 residues. CDR3 sequence: CASSVTTGFAGNTIYF. DNA of the CDR3: TGTGCCAGCAGCGTCACGACAGGGTTCGCTGGAAACACCATATATTTT.

The chain joins TRBV3-1 (or the pseudogene TRBV3-2) to TRBJ2-3; TRBD1 might be the D (6 bases). There are 16 residues in the CDR3. The V gene lost 1 base and the J gene lost 0 bases, with 11 bases spanning the gap. Looked up from germline, CDR1 is LGHDT and CDR2 is YNNKEL (reference sequence). The CDR3 is CASSQVTGTSTDTQYF. The CDR3 DNA follows: TGTGCCAGCAGCCAAGTAACGGGGACAAGCACAGATACGCAGTATTTT.

The gene calls are TRBV18 and TRBJ1-2; 9 bases map to TRBD1. V shed 5 bases, J shed 8 bases, and the junction held 9 bases outside the gene matches. The CDR3 contains 14 residues. Germline V gene lookup returns CDR1 KGHSH and CDR2 LQKENI. CDR3 loop: CASSSNRGREGYTF. The CDR3 DNA is TGTGCCAGCTCATCTAACAGGGGGCGAGAGGGCTACACCTTC.

The rearrangement joins TRBV6-1 to TRBJ2-5, with D hard to call. The length of the CDR3 is 16 residues. The V and J ends lost 1 base and 5 bases respectively, with 17 bases between them. Germline V gene sequence: CDR1 MNHNS, CDR2 SASEGT. CDR3 sequence (DNA): TGTGCCAGCAGTGAAGAGAAGGGTCGGGTATGGGAGACCCAGTACTTC. The encoded protein is CASSEEKGRVWETQYF.

The chain uses TRBV28 and TRBJ1-3; the match to TRBD1 covers 9 bases. This CDR3 spans 18 amino acids. The V gene's germline CDR1 is MDHEN and CDR2 SYDVKM. After removal of 5 bases from V and 0 bases from J, the junction contained 11 bases not matched to a gene. CDR3 protein: CASSTPIGTGSSGNTIYF. CDR3 bases: TGTGCCAGCAGTACCCCGATCGGGACAGGGAGCTCTGGAAACACCATATATTTT.

The chain recombines TRBV6-5 with TRBJ2-7, with D maybe TRBD2 (7 bases). V gave up 0 bases and J gave up 1 base, with 13 bases separating them. CDR1 is MNHEY, CDR2 SVGAGI, per germline. The CDR3 is 16 amino acids. CDR3 sequence (DNA): TGTGCCAGCAGTTACTCCTATGGGGGGGCTTCCTACGAGCAGTACTTC. Translating it yields CASSYSYGGASYEQYF.

A few counts support this clone. The CDR3 DNA sequence: TGTGCCAGCAGTGTGGGTCGGGGATACTACGAGCAGTACTTC. Its translation: CASSVGRGYYEQYF. The chain has TRBV2 and TRBJ2-7; the D gene is possibly TRBD2 (5 bases). The CDR3 loop spans 14 amino acids. Germline CDR1 and CDR2: SNHLY and FYNNEI. The V and J ends lost 4 bases and 3 bases respectively, with 13 bases between them.

The gene calls are TRBV5-4 and TRBJ2-2; D may be TRBD1 (6 bases). Trimming removed 4 bases at V and 6 bases at J, with 22 bases between. Germline CDR1 reads SGHNT; CDR2 reads YYREEE (reference sequence). This CDR3 comprises 17 residues. The CDR3 sequence is CASSPGTRGTRSGELFF. In DNA, the CDR3 is TGTGCCAGCAGCCCCGGAACCAGGGGCACAAGGTCCGGGGAGCTGTTTTTT.

The chain uses TRBV5-1 and TRBJ2-5; D possibly corresponds to TRBD2 (7 bases). V was shortened by 6 bases and J by 5 bases, with 23 bases between the two germline ends. Germline V gene sequence: CDR1 SGHRS, CDR2 YFSETQ. This CDR3 is 16 amino acids long. The CDR3 region is CASKTLAAGEGETQYF. The DNA for the CDR3 is TGCGCCAGCAAAACGTTGGCGGCAGGGGAGGGGGAGACCCAGTACTTC.

This clone was picked up one time. The chain recombines TRBV5-4 with TRBJ2-5; D is perhaps TRBD2 (6 bases). With 0 bases removed from V and 4 bases from J, the gap between germline ends came to 10 bases. The germline gives CDR1 SGHNT, CDR2 YYREEE (reference sequence). The CDR3 spans 14 residues. The CDR3 nucleotides are TGTGCCAGCAGCTTGGGAGGAGGGCGAGAGACCCAGTACTTC. Translated: CASSLGGGRETQYF.

The J gene is TRBJ2-3, the V gene TRBV10-3; 13 bases match TRBD2. Germline trimming cut 0 bases from V and 6 bases from J; bases unmatched to any gene: 6. CDR3 length: 17 amino acids. Per the germline V gene, CDR1 is ENHRY and CDR2 is SYGVKD. The CDR3 spells CAISESGLAGAPDTQYF. In DNA, the CDR3 is TGTGCCATCAGTGAGTCTGGACTAGCGGGGGCCCCTGATACGCAGTATTTT.

This rearrangement joins TRBV3-1 (or the pseudogene TRBV3-2) to TRBJ1-1, with D unresolved. The germline CDR1 and CDR2 sequences are LGHDT and YNNKEL (reference sequence). The CDR3 is 13 residues long. Trimming cost V 0 bases and J 4 bases, with 6 bases left between them. CDR3 region: CASSQEDLTEAFF. The CDR3 bases are TGTGCCAGCAGCCAAGAAGACCTCACTGAAGCTTTCTTT.

V usage is TRBV20-1 and J usage is TRBJ1-1; possibly TRBD1 for D (5 bases). The V and J ends lost 7 bases and 3 bases respectively, with 9 bases between them. This CDR3 has 11 amino acids. Germline CDR1 reads DFQATT; CDR2 reads SNEGSKA (reference sequence). The CDR3 nucleotides are TGCAGTGGTACACAGGACACTGAAGCTTTCTTT. Its protein is CSGTQDTEAFF.